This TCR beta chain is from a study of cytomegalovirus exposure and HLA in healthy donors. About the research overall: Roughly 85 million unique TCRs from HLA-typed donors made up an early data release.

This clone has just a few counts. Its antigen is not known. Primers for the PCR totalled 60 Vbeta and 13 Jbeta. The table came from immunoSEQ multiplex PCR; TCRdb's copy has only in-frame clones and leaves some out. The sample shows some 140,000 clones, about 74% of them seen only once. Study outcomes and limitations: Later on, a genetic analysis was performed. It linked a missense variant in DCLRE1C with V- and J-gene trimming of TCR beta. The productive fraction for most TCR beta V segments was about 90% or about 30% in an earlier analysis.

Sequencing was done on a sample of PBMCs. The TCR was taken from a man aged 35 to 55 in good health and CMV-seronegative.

CDR3 amino acids: CSVLGTVRQETQYF. DNA of the CDR3: TGCAGCGTTTTGGGTACCGTGCGGCAAGAGACCCAGTACTTC. The chain is built from TRBV29-1 and TRBJ2-5, with D unresolved. The germline V gene has CDR1 SQVTM and CDR2 ANQGSEA. V lost 5 bases and J 2 bases, leaving 15 bases between the germline ends. The CDR3 sequence is 14 residues long.